This TCR beta chain was recovered during a study of cytomegalovirus exposure and HLA in healthy donors. Looking at the study overall: Around 77% of several hundred genotyped donors fell in the Caucasian-associated ancestry cluster. The study, taken as a whole, reports: Most CMV-associated TCR beta chains were later found to appear HLA-restricted. Beyond CMV serostatus, there was no information to go on about immune exposure.

To note about this clone: As yet, its antigen is unknown.

PCR amplification relied on 60 Vbeta primers (plus 13 Jbeta primers). In the authors' workflow: In a later analysis, of around 80 million unique beta chains, around 9.9 million appeared in at least two donors. Libraries were prepared by immunoSEQ multiplex PCR; TCRdb keeps only in-frame clonotypes and omits some of them. D and trimming come from the DNA, and the V and J calls and clone size come from that table. The repertoire holds approximately 170,000 clones, with approximately 83% as singletons. This receptor was obtained from a boy between 2 and 15 years old in good health and CMV-seronegative. The sequenced sample was PBMCs.

The CDR3 sequence: CSVDGSSGRSTDTQYF. DNA of the CDR3: TGCAGCGTTGACGGGAGTAGCGGGAGGAGCACAGATACGCAGTATTTT. The chain has TRBV29-1 and TRBJ2-3; 10 nucleotides match TRBD2. The CDR3 runs 16 residues. Per the germline V gene, CDR1 is SQVTM and CDR2 is ANQGSEA. J lost 0 bases, V lost 3 bases, and 6 bases had no gene match.